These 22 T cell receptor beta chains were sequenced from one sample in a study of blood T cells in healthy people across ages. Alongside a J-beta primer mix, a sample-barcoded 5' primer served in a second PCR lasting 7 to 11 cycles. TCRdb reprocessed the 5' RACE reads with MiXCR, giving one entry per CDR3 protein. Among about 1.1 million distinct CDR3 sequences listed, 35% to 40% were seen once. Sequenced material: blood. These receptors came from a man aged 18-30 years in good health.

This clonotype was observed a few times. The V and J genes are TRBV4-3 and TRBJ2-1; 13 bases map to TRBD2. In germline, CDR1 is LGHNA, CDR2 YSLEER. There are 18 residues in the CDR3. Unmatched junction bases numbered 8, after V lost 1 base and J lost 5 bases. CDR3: CASSQGLAGGFTNNEQFF. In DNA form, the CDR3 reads TGCGCCAGCAGCCAAGGACTAGCGGGGGGATTTACTAACAATGAGCAGTTCTTC.

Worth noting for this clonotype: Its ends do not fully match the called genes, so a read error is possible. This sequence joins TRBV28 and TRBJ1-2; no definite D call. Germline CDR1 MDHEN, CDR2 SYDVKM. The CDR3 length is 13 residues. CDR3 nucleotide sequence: TGTGCCGGCAGTGGTAGGCCCCTGGTAGGCTACACCTTC. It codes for CAGSGRPLVGYTF.

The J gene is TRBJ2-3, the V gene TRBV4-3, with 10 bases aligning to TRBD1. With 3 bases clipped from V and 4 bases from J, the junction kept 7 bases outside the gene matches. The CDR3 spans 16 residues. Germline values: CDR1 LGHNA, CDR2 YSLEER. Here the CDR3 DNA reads TGCGCCAGCAGCCAGCAGACAGGGGGCTCGTCAGATACGCAGTATTTT. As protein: CASSQQTGGSSDTQYF.

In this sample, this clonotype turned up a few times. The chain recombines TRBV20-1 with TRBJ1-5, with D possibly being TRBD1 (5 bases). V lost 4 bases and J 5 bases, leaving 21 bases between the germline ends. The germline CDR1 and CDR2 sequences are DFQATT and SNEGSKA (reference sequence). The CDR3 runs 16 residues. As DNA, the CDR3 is TGCAGTGCTACCCCAATGGGAGGACACTTACATCAGCCCCAGCATTTT. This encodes CSATPMGGHLHQPQHF.

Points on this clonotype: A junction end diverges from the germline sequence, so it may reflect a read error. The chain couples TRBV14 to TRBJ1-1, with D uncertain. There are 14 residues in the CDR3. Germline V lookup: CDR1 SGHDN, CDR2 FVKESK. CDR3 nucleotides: TGCGCCAGCAGCCAAGATCTGGTGAACACTGAAGCTTTCTTT. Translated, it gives CASSQDLVNTEAFF.

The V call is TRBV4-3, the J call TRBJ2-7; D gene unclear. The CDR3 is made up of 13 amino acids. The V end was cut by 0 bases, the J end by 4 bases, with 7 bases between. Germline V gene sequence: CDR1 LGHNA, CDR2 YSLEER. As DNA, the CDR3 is TGCGCCAGCAGCCAAGATCTAATGTACGAGCAGTACTTC. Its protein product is CASSQDLMYEQYF.

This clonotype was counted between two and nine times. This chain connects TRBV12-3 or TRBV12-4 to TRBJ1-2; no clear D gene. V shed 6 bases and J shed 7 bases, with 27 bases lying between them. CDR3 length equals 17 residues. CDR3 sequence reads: CASSLTGPSSTLVGYTF. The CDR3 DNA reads TGTGCCAGCAGCCTAACTGGGCCGTCTTCGACTTTGGTTGGCTACACCTTC.

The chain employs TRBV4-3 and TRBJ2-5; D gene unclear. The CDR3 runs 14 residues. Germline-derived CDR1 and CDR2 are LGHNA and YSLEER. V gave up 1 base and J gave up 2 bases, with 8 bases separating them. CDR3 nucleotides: TGCGCCAGCAGCCAAGTCGGATGGCAAGAGACCCAGTACTTC. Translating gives CASSQVGWQETQYF.

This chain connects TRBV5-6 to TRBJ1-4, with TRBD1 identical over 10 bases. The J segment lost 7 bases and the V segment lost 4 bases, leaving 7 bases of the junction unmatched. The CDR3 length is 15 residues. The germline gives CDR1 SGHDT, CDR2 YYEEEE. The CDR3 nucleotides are TGTGCCAGCAGCGAACGACAGGGGGCGCCTGAAAAACTGTTTTTT. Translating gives CASSERQGAPEKLFF.

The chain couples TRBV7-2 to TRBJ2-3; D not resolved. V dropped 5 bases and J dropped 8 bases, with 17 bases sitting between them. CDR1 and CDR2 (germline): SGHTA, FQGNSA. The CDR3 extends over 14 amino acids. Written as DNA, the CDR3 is TGTGCCAGCAGCGAGGACCTACGATACGGTACGCAGTATTTT. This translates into CASSEDLRYGTQYF. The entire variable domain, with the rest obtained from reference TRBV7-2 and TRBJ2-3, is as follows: GAGVSQSPSNKVTEKGKDVELRCDPISGHTALYWYRQSLGQGLEFLIYFQGNSAPDKSGLPSDRFSAERTGGSVSTLTIQRTQQEDSAVYLCASSEDLRYGTQYFGPGTRLTVL.

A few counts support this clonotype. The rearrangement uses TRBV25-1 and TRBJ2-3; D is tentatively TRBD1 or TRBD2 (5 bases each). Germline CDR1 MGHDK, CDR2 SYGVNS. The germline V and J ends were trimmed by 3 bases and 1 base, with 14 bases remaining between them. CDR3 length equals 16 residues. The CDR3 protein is CASSEAGRVGTDTQYF. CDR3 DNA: TGTGCCAGCAGTGAGGCGGGCAGGGTTGGCACAGATACGCAGTATTTT.

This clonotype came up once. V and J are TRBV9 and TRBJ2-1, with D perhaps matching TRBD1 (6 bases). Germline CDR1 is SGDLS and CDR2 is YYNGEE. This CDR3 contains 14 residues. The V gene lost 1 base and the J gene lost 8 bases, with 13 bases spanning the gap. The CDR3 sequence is CASSVLPEGDEQFF. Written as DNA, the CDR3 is TGTGCCAGCAGCGTACTCCCAGAGGGGGATGAGCAGTTCTTC.

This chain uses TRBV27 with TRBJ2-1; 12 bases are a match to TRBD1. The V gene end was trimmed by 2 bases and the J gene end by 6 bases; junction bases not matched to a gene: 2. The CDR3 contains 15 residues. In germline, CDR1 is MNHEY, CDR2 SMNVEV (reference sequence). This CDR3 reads CASSLGTGGSNEQFF. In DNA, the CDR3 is TGTGCCAGCAGTTTAGGGACAGGGGGCTCCAATGAGCAGTTCTTC.

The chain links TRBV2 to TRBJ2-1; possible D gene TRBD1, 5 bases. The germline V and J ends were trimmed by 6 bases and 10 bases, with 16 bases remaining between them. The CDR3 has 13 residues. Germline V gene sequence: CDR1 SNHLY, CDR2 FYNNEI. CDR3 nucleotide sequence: TGTGCCAGCAGCCTCTCACAGGTTTACGAGCAGTTCTTC. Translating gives CASSLSQVYEQFF.

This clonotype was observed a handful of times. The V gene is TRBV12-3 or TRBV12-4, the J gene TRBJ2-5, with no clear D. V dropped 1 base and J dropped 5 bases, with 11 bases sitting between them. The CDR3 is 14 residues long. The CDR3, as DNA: TGTGCCAGCAGTTTAGGAATTGGTGGCGAGACCCAGTACTTC. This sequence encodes CASSLGIGGETQYF.

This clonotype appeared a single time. The CDR3 loop reads CAIRGLADNEQFF. The CDR3 region has the DNA TGTGCCATCAGGGGACTAGCTGACAATGAGCAGTTCTTC. The gene calls are TRBV10-3 and TRBJ2-1, with 9 bases aligning to TRBD2. This CDR3 contains 13 residues. The V and J ends lost 6 bases and 5 bases, in that order; junction bases with no gene match: 2. Germline lookup yields CDR1 ENHRY and CDR2 SYGVKD.

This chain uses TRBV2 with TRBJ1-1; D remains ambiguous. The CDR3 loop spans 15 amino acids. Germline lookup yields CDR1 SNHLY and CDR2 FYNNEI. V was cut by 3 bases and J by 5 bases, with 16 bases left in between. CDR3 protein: CASSEVPPGQTEAFF. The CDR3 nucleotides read TGTGCCAGCAGTGAGGTCCCACCCGGTCAGACTGAAGCTTTCTTT.

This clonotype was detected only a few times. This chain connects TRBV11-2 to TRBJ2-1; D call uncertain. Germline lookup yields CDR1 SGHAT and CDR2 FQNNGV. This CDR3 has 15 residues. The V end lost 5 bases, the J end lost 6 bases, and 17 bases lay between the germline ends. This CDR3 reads CASSTAIFLGNEQFF. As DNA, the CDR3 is TGTGCCAGCAGCACAGCGATATTTTTGGGCAATGAGCAGTTCTTC.

CDR3 in amino acids: CASSELGIQYF. CDR3 DNA: TGTGCCAGCAGTGAACTAGGCATTCAGTACTTC. V usage is TRBV6-1 and J usage is TRBJ2-4, with D uncertain. The V and J ends lost 2 bases and 9 bases respectively, with 5 bases between them. The CDR3 spans 11 residues. The germline gives CDR1 MNHNS, CDR2 SASEGT.

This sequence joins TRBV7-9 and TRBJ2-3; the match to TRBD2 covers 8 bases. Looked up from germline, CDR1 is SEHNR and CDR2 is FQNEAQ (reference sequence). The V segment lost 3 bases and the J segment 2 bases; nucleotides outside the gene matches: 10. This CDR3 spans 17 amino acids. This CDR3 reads CASSLGGSGGYTDTQYF. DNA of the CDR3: TGTGCCAGCAGCTTGGGGGGGAGCGGGGGCTACACAGATACGCAGTATTTT.

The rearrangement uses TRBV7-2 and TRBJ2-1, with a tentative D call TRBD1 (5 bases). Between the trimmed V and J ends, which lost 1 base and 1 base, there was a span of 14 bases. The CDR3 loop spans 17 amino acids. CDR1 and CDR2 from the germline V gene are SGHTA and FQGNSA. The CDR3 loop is CASSLGTGPVSYNEQFF. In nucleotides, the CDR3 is TGTGCCAGCAGCTTAGGCACAGGCCCTGTGTCCTACAATGAGCAGTTCTTC.

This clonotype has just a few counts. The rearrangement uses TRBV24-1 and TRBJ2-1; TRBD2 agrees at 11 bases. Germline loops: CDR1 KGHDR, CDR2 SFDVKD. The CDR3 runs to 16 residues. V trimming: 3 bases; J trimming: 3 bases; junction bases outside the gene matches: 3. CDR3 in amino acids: CATSDIAGGDYNEQFF. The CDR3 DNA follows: TGTGCCACCAGTGATATAGCGGGGGGGGACTACAATGAGCAGTTCTTC.